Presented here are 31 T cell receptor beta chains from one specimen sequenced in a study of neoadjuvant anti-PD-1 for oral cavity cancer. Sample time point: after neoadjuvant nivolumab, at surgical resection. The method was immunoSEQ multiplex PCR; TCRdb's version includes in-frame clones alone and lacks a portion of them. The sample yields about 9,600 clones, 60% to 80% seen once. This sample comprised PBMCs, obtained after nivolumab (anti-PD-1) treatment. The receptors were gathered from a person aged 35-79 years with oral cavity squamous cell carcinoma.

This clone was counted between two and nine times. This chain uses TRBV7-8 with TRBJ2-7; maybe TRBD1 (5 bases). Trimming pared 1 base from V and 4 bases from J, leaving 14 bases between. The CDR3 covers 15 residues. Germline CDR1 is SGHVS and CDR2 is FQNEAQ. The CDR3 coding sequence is TGTGCCAGCAGCTTAGTAGACAGCCCCAATTACGAGCAGTACTTC. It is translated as CASSLVDSPNYEQYF.

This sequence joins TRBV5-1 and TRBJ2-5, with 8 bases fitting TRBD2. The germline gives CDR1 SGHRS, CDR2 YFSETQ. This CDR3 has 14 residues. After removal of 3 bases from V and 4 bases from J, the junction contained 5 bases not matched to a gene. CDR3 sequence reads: CASSWRGAGETQYF. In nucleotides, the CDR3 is TGCGCCAGCAGCTGGCGGGGGGCGGGAGAGACCCAGTACTTC.

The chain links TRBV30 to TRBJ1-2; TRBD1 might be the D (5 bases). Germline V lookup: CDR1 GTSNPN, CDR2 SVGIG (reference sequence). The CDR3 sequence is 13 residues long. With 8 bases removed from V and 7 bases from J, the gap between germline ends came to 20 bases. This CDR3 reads CALEARGTSGYTF. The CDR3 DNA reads TGTGCCCTGGAGGCCCGGGGGACGAGTGGCTACACCTTC.

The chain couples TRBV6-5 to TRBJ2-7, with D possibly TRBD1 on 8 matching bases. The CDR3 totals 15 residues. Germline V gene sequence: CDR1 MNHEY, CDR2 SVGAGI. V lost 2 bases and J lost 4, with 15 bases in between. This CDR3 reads CASSYNRGGGYEQYF. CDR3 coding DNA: TGTGCCAGCAGTTACAACAGGGGGGGAGGGTACGAGCAGTACTTC.

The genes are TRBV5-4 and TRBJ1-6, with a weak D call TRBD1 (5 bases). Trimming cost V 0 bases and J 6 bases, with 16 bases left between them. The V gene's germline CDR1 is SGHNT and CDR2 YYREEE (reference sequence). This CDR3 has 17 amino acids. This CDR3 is CASSLAYGHTLNSPLHF. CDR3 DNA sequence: TGTGCCAGCAGCTTGGCCTACGGACATACCCTTAATTCACCCCTCCACTTT.

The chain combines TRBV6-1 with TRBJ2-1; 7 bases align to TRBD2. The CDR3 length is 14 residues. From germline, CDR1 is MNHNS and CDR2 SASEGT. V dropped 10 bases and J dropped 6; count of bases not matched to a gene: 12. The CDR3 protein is CATRDYLGVNEQFF. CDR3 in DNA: TGTGCCACCCGGGACTACCTCGGAGTCAATGAGCAGTTCTTC.

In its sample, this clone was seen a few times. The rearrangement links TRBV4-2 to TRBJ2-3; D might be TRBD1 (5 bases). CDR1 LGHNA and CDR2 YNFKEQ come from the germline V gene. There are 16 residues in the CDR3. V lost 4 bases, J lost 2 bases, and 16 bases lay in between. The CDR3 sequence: CASSLNRQGSTDTQYF. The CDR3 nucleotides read TGTGCCAGCAGCCTTAACCGGCAGGGCTCCACAGATACGCAGTATTTT.

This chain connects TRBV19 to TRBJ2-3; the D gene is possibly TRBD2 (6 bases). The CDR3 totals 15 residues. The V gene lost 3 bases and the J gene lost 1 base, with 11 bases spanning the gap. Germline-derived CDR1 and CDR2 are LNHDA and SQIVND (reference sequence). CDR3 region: CASSMTGAGTDTQYF. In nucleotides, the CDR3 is TGTGCCAGTAGTATGACGGGAGCGGGCACAGATACGCAGTATTTT.

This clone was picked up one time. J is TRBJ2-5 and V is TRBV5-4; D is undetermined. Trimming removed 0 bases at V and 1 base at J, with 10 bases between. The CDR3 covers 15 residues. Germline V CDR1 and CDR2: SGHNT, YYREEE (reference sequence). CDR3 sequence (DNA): TGTGCCAGCAGCTTGGAAGGGTGGGGCCAAGAGACCCAGTACTTC. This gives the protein CASSLEGWGQETQYF.

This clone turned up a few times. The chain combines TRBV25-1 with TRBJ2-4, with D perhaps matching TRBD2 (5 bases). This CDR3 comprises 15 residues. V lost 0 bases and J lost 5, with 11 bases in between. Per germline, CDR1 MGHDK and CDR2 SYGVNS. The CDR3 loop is CASSEYRDNQNIQYF. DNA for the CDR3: TGTGCCAGCAGTGAATACCGGGATAACCAAAACATTCAGTACTTC. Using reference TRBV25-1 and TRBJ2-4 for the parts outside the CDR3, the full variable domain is EADIYQTPRYLVIGTGKKITLECSQTMGHDKMYWYQQDPGMELHLIHYSYGVNSTEKGDLSSESTVSRIRTEHFPLTLESARPSHTSQYLCASSEYRDNQNIQYFGAGTRLSVL.

The CDR3, as DNA: TGTGCCAGCAGTTACTCAGGAGGAATCTCTGGAAACACCATATATTTT. It yields the protein CASSYSGGISGNTIYF. This rearrangement joins TRBV6-5 to TRBJ1-3, with unresolved D. The CDR3 length is 16 residues. Germline V gene lookup returns CDR1 MNHEY and CDR2 SVGAGI. V lost 0 bases, J lost 0 bases, and 9 bases lay in between.

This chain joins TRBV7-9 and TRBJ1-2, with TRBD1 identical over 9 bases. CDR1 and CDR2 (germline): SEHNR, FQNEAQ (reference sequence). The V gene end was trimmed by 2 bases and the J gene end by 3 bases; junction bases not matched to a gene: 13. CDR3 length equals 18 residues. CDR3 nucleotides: TGTGCCAGCAGCTTATTGGGGACAGGGTCATCGAGGGACTATGGCTACACCTTC. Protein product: CASSLLGTGSSRDYGYTF. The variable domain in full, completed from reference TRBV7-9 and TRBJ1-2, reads DTGVSQNPRHKITKRGQNVTFRCDPISEHNRLYWYRQTLGQGPEFLTYFQNEAQLEKSRLLSDRFSAERPKGSFSTLEIQRTEQGDSAMYLCASSLLGTGSSRDYGYTFGSGTRLTVV.

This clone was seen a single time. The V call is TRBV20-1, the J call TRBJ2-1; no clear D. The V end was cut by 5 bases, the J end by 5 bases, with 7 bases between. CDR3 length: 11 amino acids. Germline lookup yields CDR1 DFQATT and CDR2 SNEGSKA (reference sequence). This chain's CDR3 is CSADRNNEQFF. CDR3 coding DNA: TGCAGTGCTGATCGTAACAATGAGCAGTTCTTC.

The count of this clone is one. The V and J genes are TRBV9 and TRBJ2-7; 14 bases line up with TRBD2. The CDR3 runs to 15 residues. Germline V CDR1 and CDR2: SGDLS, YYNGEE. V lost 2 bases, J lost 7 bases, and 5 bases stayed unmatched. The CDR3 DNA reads TGTGCCAGCAGCGTGGGACTAGCGGGGGCAGGGGAGCAGTACTTC. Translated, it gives CASSVGLAGAGEQYF.

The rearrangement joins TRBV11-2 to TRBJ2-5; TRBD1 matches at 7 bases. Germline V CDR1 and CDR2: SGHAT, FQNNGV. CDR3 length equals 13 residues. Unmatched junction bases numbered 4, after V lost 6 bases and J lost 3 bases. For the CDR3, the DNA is TGTGCCAGCAGTAGGGACAGAAAAGAGACCCAGTACTTC. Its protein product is CASSRDRKETQYF.

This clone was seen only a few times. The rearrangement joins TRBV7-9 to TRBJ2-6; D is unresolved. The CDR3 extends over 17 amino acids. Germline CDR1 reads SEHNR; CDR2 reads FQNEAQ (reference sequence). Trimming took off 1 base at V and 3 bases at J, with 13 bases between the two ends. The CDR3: CASSLESGVLGANVLTF. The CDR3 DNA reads TGTGCCAGCAGCTTAGAGTCCGGCGTTCTTGGGGCCAACGTCCTGACTTTC.

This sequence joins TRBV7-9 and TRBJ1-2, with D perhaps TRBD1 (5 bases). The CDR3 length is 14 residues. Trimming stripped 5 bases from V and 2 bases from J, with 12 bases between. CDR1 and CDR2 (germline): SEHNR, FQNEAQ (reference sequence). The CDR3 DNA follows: TGTGCCAGCAGCCAGGGTATACGCAACTATGGCTACACCTTC. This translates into CASSQGIRNYGYTF.

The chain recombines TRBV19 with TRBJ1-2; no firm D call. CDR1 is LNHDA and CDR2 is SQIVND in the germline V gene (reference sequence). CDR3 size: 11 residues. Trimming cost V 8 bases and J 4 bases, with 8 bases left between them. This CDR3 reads CASSYGYGYTF. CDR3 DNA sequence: TGTGCCAGTTCTTATGGCTATGGCTACACCTTC.

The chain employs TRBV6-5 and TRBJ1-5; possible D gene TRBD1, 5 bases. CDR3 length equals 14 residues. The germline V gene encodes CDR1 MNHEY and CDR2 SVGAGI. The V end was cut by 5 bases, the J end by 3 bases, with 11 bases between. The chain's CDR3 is CASSPPGNNQPQHF. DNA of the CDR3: TGTGCCAGCAGTCCCCCAGGGAACAATCAGCCCCAGCATTTT.

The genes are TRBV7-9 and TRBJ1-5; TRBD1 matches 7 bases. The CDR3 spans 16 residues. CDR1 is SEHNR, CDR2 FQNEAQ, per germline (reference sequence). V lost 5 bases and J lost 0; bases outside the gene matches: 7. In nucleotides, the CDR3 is TGTGCCAGCAGCGCCGTACAGGGGACTAGCAATCAGCCCCAGCATTTT. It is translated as CASSAVQGTSNQPQHF.

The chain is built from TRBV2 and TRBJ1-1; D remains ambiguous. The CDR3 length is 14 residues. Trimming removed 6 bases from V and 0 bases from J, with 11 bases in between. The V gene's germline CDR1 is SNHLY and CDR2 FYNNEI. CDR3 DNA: TGTGCCAGCAGCGGATGGGGTGTGAACACTGAAGCTTTCTTT. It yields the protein CASSGWGVNTEAFF.

The CDR3 nucleotides read TGTGCCAGTAGCTTCCTCGGGGGCTCGGAAGCTTTCTTT. This encodes CASSFLGGSEAFF. V is TRBV19 and J is TRBJ1-1, with D tentatively TRBD1 (6 bases). CDR1 and CDR2 from the germline V gene are LNHDA and SQIVND (reference sequence). The V gene lost 6 bases and the J gene lost 8 bases, with 16 bases spanning the gap. The CDR3 is 13 residues long.

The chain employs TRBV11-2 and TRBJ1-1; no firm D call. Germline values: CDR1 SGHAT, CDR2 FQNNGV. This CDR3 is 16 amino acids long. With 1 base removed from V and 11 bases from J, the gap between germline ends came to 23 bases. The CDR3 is CASSLVIGQGSPRAFF. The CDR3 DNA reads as TGTGCCAGCAGCTTAGTAATTGGGCAAGGATCGCCTCGCGCTTTCTTT.

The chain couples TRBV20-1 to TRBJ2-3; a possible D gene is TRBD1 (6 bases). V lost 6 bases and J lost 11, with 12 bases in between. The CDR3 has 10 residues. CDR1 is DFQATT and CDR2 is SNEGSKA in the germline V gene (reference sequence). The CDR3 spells CSARRQEQYF. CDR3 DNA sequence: TGCAGTGCCCGTCGACAGGAGCAGTATTTT.

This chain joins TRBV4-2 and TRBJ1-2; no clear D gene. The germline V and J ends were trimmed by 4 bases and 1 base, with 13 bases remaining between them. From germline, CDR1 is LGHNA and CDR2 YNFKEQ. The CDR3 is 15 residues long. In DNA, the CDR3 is TGTGCCAGCAGCCCACTCGAGGGAATTAACTATGGCTACACCTTC. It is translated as CASSPLEGINYGYTF.

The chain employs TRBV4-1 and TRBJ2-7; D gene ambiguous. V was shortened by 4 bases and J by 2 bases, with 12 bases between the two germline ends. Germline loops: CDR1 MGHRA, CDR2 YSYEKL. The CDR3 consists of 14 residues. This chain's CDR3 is CASSLFPTAYEQYF. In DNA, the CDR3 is TGCGCCAGCAGCCTCTTCCCTACGGCCTACGAGCAGTACTTC.

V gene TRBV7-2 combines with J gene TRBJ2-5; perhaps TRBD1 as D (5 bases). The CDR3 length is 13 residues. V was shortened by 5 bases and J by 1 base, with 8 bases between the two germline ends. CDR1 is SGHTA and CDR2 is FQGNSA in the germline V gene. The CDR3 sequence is CASSQDTQETQYF. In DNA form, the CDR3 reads TGTGCCAGCAGCCAGGACACCCAAGAGACCCAGTACTTC.

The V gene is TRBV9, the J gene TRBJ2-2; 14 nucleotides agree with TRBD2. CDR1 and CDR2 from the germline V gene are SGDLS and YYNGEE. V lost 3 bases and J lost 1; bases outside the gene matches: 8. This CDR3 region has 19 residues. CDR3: CASSAGTSGSVQNTGELFF. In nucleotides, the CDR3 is TGTGCCAGCAGCGCCGGGACTAGCGGGAGTGTACAGAACACCGGGGAGCTGTTTTTT.

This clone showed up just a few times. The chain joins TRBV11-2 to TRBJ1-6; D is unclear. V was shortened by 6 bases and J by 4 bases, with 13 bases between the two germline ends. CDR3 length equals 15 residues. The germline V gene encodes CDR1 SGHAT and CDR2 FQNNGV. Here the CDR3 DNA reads TGTGCCAGCAGTTCGAGGACTGGGTATAATTCACCCCTCCACTTT. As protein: CASSSRTGYNSPLHF.

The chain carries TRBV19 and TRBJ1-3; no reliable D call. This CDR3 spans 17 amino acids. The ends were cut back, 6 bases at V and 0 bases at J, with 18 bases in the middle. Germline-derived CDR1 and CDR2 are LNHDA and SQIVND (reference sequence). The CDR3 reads CASSPLDRAFSGNTIYF. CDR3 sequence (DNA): TGTGCCAGTAGCCCCCTCGACCGCGCCTTCTCTGGAAACACCATATATTTT.

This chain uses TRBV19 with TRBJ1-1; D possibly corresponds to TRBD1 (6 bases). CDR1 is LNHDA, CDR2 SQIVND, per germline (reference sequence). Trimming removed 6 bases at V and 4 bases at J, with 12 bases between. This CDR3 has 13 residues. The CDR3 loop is CASSPDRTTEAFF. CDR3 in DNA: TGTGCCAGTAGCCCAGACAGGACCACTGAAGCTTTCTTT.